The text below deals with one TCR beta chain. Its specificity is not known. This table comes from immunoSEQ multiplex PCR, and its TCRdb copy is limited to in-frame clones, with some not included. The table lists 70,000 to 95,000 clones, roughly 80% of them singletons. This entry belongs to a study of OX40 agonist ivuxolimab in advanced cancers. Turning to the study itself: Patients took ivuxolimab, an agonistic anti-OX40 (CD134) antibody.

Germline V gene data show CDR1 as SGHRS and CDR2 as YFSETQ. The CDR3 runs 15 residues. V gave up 4 bases and J gave up 2 bases, with 14 bases separating them. Findings and limits, study-wide: On average, a greater number of expanded clones characterised CD8+ T cells relative to CD4+.

The chain uses TRBV5-1 and TRBJ2-3, with D perhaps TRBD1 or TRBD2 (5 bases each). This TCR was recovered from an adult with an advanced solid tumor such as melanoma, head and neck, liver or kidney cancer. Sample: CD4+ or CD8+ T cells sorted from blood, taken in a trial of the OX40 agonist ivuxolimab. CDR3 in amino acids: CASSILVGDTDTQYF. The DNA of the CDR3 is TGCGCCAGCAGCATCTTAGTGGGGGACACAGATACGCAGTATTTT. The full variable domain, in which reference TRBV5-1 and TRBJ2-3 provide the parts outside the CDR3, is KAGVTQTPRYLIKTRGQQVTLSCSPISGHRSVSWYQQTPGQGLQFLFEYFSETQRNKGNFPGRFSGRQFSNSRSEMNVSTLELGDSALYLCASSILVGDTDTQYFGPGTRLTVL.